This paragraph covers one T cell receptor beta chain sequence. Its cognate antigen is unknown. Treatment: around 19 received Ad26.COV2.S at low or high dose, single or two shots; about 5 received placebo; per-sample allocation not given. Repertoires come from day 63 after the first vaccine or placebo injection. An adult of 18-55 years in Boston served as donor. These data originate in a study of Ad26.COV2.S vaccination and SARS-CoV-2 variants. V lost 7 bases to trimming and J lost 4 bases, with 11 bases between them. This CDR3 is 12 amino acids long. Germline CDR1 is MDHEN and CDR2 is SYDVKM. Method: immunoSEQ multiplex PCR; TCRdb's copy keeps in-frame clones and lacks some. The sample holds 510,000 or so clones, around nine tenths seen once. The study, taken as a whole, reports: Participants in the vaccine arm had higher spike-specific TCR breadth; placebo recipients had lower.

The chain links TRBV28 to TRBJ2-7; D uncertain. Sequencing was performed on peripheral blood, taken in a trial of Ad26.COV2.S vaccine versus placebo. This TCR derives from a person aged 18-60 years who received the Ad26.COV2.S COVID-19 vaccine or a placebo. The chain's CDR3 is CASKSDLYEQYF. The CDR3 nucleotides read TGTGCCAGCAAGTCGGACCTGTACGAGCAGTACTTC.